This TCR beta chain was found in a study of cytomegalovirus exposure and HLA in healthy donors listed by TCRdb under 2017. Background for the entire study: An earlier analysis of roughly 610 of the donors reported 276 Gb of sequence data and about 120 million unique TCR beta sequences obtained from about 200 million T cells. Roughly 300 gigabases of sequencing data and tens of millions of unique TCR sequences were included in an early release covering several hundred HLA-typed donors. Of the 300 to 500 genotyped donors, 75% to 85% were placed in the genetic ancestry cluster associated with self-reported Caucasian donors. The study aimed to test whether signatures of past pathogen exposure could be identified by cataloging public T cell receptors. Using immunosequencing, the study profiled T cell repertoires from 666 subjects and related those repertoires to cytomegalovirus serostatus. Besides the first cohort of around 700 subjects, a separate validation cohort made up of over 100 different subjects was used. To predict cytomegalovirus infection status, the study brought together high-throughput TCR immunosequencing, statistical association of individual TCRs with disease status, and machine learning. In a later analysis, previously published TCR beta repertoires from 666 donors were re-analyzed and high-resolution HLA genotyping was added so that TCR occurrence patterns could be studied. Rather than drawing on any new phenotypic data, the later analysis identified candidate immune exposures from TCR beta sequences and the way those sequences occurred across donors. In an earlier analysis of around 540 of the donors, high-throughput TCR beta sequencing was used to judge whether each TCR beta V gene segment behaved as functional or pseudogenic. Donor age, sex, ethnicity and CMV serostatus were compiled alongside the repertoire data. A later genetic analysis took genome-wide SNP genotypes for about 55% of the 666 donors and used that subset as a discovery cohort. All discovery cohort repertoires had been generated using a single sequencing platform. Both class I and class II loci were covered by HLA typing, at four-digit resolution. The number of typed donors differed by locus: roughly 629-640 for A, B, C, DRB1 and DQB1; approximately 530 for DQA1; 606 for DPA1; and some 450 for DPB1. Roughly 5 DR-DQ haplotypes were handled as single units for association and clustering, since linkage in the cohort was strong. Across some 400 genotyped donors of the cohort, an average of about 240,000 unique TCR beta nucleotide sequences per donor were sequenced, and roughly a sixth of those sequences were non-productive.

The library was built by means of the immunoSEQ multiplex PCR assay. For the multiplex PCR, a mixture combining 60 forward primers for TCR Vbeta segments and 13 reverse primers for TCR Jbeta segments was used. A multiplex PCR assay on genomic DNA amplified the CDR3 region of rearranged TCR beta genes. Amplified TCR beta libraries were sequenced as 87-base-pair reads on the Illumina HiSeq System. The study's processing was this. A later analysis counted some 74 million unique TCR beta chains across the 550 to 750 repertoires, and some 11 million of these chains were shared by at least two donors. To remove PCR and sequencing errors, raw reads were error-corrected and collapsed into unique sequences using a nearest-neighbor algorithm that merged closely related sequences. CDR3 sequences were aligned to IMGT reference sequences to assign V, D and J gene segments. For a sequence to be retained, a match of at least six nucleotides to both a V gene segment and a J gene segment was required. Rearrangements were called productive when the CDR3 lacked stop codons and stayed in frame with V and J; all others were non-productive. Following IMGT convention, CDR3 was defined as the stretch from the second conserved V-encoded cysteine up to the conserved J-encoded phenylalanine. The earlier analysis of some 540 of the donors excluded any sequence lacking an unambiguous match to a single V gene segment. An earlier analysis of 450 to 650 of the donors called V segments functional above 56.7% productive rearrangements and segregating when the between-donor standard deviation exceeded 5%. To diagnose cytomegalovirus status from the catalog of TCR beta chain sequences, a statistical classification framework was built. A later analysis assigned V and J genes by comparing TCR nucleotide sequences with IMGT/GENE-DB human TR gene sequences. A later analysis assigned CDR3 sequences and most-parsimonious VDJ recombination scenarios with the TCRdist pipeline. In a later analysis, every TCR beta chain was defined by the combination of its CDR3 amino acid sequence and its V-gene family, and reads without a unique V-gene family were dropped. To address suspected cross-contamination and a sequencing artifact, a later analysis removed over 500 highly shared, low-generation-probability nucleotide sequences. In a later analysis, a clonal expansion index was calculated for each public chain from normalized within-repertoire ranks of inferred template counts. In a later analysis, generation probabilities were computed with a VDJ recombination model fitted to out-of-frame rearrangements, and the resulting probabilities were checked against IGoR. In a later analysis, TCR-TCR, TCR-HLA and TCR-CMV co-occurrence was scored with hypergeometric tests, and a repertoire-size bias correction was applied to TCR pairs. A later analysis estimated false discovery rates by permuting HLA or CMV assignments 20 times. In a later analysis, co-occurring TCRs were grouped with DBSCAN, and TCRdist sequence similarity was added when clustering was performed within HLA-allele-positive subsets. For co-occurrence clustering, repertoires with fewer than 30,000 or more than 120,000 public chains were excluded, along with five repertoires with anomalous nucleotide sharing. TCRdb provides this immuneACCESS table in a form limited to in-frame rearrangements. Some clones are lacking; in checked studies, under half of them reflect an unresolved V gene, and why the rest are absent is not known. V, J and clone size are taken as reported in that table, and D and trimming were inferred from the DNA itself. This sample gives 75,000 to 95,000 clones in total; 78% of them show up just once. The ten top clones hold roughly 4.2% of the sample.

For this clone: Its antigen is unknown. Within one base of it there is no much larger clone, and no base qualities were kept.

What the research found in general, with its limitations: At a false discovery rate of 0.05, a later analysis linked some 18,000 TCR beta sequences to specific HLA alleles. In this cohort, only TCR beta chains were sequenced, and detectable features were limited by the absence of alpha or paired-chain data. A later analysis found that HLA-associated TCR beta chains were more clonally expanded and had lower generation probabilities than equally common non-associated chains. Sequencing depth was assumed to be roughly uniform across donors in the presence/absence analyses, though that assumption may not hold. While some public TCRs were present in many individuals, most TCR sequences turned up only very rarely across donors. It was suggested by the authors that the approach could potentially be generalized to other disease states and immunological phenotypes. In a later analysis, the rate of TCR association differed among HLA loci, with DRB1 alleles having the most associated TCRs and HLA-C alleles having the fewest. In vitro tests confirmed that three of the cytomegalovirus-associated TCR beta chains recognize cytomegalovirus antigens. A later genetic analysis reported fewer N-insertions in productive TCRs among donors in an Asian-associated ancestry cluster than the 666-donor mean. In both the original and validation cohorts, the classifier was reported to diagnose cytomegalovirus status with high specificity and sensitivity. In the study, some 160 TCR beta chains were listed as associated with cytomegalovirus. A further reported finding was that TCR beta sequences accurately predicted the HLA-A and HLA-B alleles for most subjects in the first cohort. According to a later analysis, most CMV-associated TCR beta chains appeared to be HLA-restricted, and the HLA associations seemed to be driven largely by CMV exposure. Strong co-occurrence of HLA alleles, especially DR and DQ, made assigning TCR associations to individual alleles difficult. According to a later analysis, parvovirus B19, influenza, CMV and Epstein-Barr virus appeared linked to several top co-occurrence clusters. Correlated functional status among segregating V segments might reflect linkage disequilibrium, but an unknown experimental factor could not be ruled out. A later genetic analysis associated a missense DCLRE1C variant with V-gene and J-gene trimming of TCR beta chains, and an independent cohort replicated the association. Because HLA typing was unavailable for some donors at each locus, only the typed subset was used in association tests. The 87-base-pair reads could not distinguish some IMGT-functional V segments, including TRBV6-2 and TRBV6-3, so those segments were excluded. Because counts were too low, more than 15 rarely observed V segments, including chromosome 9 orphons, were excluded from the earlier analysis of fewer than 650 of the donors. In an earlier analysis of 500 to 650 of the donors, most TCR beta V segments appeared in productive rearrangements about 87% or about 30% of the time, broadly matching IMGT annotations. The sequencing pipeline was judged likely to have produced a cluster of highly shared sequence variants as a technical artifact. For the cohort, immune exposure information was limited to CMV serostatus.

The cohort consisted of 670 or so healthy bone marrow donors. At the time of sampling, every cohort member was nominally healthy, though immune exposures that went unrecorded were likely present. The donor was CMV seropositive and belonged to the group of 250 to 350 seropositive cohort members. A peripheral blood sample was collected from each donor, and TCR beta sequencing was performed on peripheral blood mononuclear cells. The Qiagen DNeasy Blood Extraction Kit was used to extract genomic DNA from the blood cell samples. The CDR3 has 17 amino acids, counting the end cysteine and phenylalanine. Solely the CDR3 DNA is kept, with 51 bases framed from the first base. The germline V gene specifies SGHVS as CDR1 and FNYEAQ as CDR2. Here V drops 1 base and J drops 1 base, and the junction holds 4 bases not matched to any gene.

This sequence originates from a woman in her thirties or forties in good health and CMV-seropositive. The V and J genes are TRBV7-6 and TRBJ2-1; 10 central nucleotides agree with TRBD1. Material for sequencing was PBMCs. The CDR3 protein: CASSLVGQGISYNEQFF. DNA sequence: TGTGCCAGCAGCTTAGTGGGACAGGGGATTTCCTACAATGAGCAGTTCTTC.